This T cell receptor (beta chain) is from a study of neurological immune-mediated disorders. This clonotype was detected many times. This CDR3 spans 15 amino acids. With 5 bases removed from V and 1 base from J, the gap between germline ends came to 14 bases. CDR1 SEHNR and CDR2 FQNEAQ come from the germline V gene (reference sequence). TCRdb used MiXCR to reprocess the 5' RACE reads, holding one entry per CDR3 protein. The sample has 55,000 to 65,000 distinct CDR3 sequences, more than 8% seen once. Time point denoted: longitudinal time-point 2. The sequence came from a man aged 30 to 39 in good health. The chain couples TRBV7-9 to TRBJ1-2; tentatively, D is TRBD1 (5 bases). Sequenced input: PBMCs. DNA of the CDR3: TGTGCCAGCAGCGTGGGGACGGAACTTAACTATGGCTACACCTTC. Its protein product is CASSVGTELNYGYTF.